In its sample, the clone carrying this T cell receptor beta chain was seen a few times. Construction of the TCRbeta library involved unique molecular identifiers. MiXCR was run by TCRdb on the PCR reads, yielding one entry per CDR3 protein. The table shows about 140,000 distinct CDR3 sequences, with around 8.5% occurring only once. The sample originates from a study of T-cell reconstitution after alpha-beta-depleted transplantation in children. Germline V CDR1 and CDR2: DFQATT, SNEGSKA (reference sequence). There are 13 residues in the CDR3. Trimming removed 6 bases at V and 2 bases at J, with 13 bases between.

The clonotype was recovered from a female patient aged 2-10 years who had a stem cell transplant for congenital amegakaryocytic thrombocytopenia, so the T cells may come from the graft donor. The sequencing used PBMCs, mostly from graft donor cells, collected 180 days after TCRalphabeta/CD19-depleted stem cell transplant. This rearrangement joins TRBV20-1 to TRBJ2-5; the D gene is possibly TRBD2 (5 bases). The CDR3 coding sequence is TGCAGTGCCGCGGGTGGCAGTCAAGAGACCCAGTACTTC. This gives the protein CSAAGGSQETQYF.